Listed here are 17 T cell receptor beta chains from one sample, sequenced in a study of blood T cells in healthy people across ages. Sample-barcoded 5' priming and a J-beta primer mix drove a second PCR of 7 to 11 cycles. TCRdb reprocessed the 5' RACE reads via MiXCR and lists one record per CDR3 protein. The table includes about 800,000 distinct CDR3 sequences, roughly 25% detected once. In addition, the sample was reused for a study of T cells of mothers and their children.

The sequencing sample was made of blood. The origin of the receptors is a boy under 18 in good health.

CDR3 DNA sequence: TGTGCCAGCAGCTCGGAGGGAGGTTACAATGAGCAGTTCTTC. Its protein product is CASSSEGGYNEQFF. The rearrangement links TRBV7-2 to TRBJ2-5; the D gene is possibly TRBD2 (6 bases). The DNA end is a closer match to TRBJ2-1, so the J assignment may be wrong. Germline V gene sequence: CDR1 SGHTA, CDR2 FQGNSA. This CDR3 contains 14 residues.

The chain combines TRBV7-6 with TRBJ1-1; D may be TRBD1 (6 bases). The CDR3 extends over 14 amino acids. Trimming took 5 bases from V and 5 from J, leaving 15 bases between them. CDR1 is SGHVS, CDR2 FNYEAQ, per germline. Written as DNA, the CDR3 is TGTGCCAGCAGCCCTTTAGCAGGGGTTACTGAAGCTTTCTTT. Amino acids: CASSPLAGVTEAFF.

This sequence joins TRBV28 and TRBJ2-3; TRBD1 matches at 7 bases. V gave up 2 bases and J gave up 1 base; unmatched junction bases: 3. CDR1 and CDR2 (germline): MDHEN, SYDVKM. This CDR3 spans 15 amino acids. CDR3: CASSLTGDGTDTQYF. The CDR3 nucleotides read TGTGCCAGCAGTTTAACAGGGGATGGCACAGATACGCAGTATTTT.

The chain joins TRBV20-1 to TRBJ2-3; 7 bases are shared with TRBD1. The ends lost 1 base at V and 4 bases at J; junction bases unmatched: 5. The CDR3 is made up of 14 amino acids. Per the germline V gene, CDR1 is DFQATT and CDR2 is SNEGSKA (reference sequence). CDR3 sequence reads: CSARGDRVSDTQYF. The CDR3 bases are TGCAGTGCTAGAGGTGACAGGGTTTCAGATACGCAGTATTTT.

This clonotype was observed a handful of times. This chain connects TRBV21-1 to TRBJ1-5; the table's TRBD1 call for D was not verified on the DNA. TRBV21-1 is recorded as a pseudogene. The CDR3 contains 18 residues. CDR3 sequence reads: CASSKEIMGGGRNQPQHF. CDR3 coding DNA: TGTGCCAGCAGCAAAGAAATTATGGGAGGGGGCCGGAATCAGCCCCAGCATTTT.

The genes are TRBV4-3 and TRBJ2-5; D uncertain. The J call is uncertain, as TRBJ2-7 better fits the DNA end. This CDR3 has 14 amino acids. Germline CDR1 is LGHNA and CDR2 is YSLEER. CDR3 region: CASSQDRATGEQYF. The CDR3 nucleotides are TGCGCCAGCAGCCAAGACCGGGCCACGGGCGAGCAGTACTTC.

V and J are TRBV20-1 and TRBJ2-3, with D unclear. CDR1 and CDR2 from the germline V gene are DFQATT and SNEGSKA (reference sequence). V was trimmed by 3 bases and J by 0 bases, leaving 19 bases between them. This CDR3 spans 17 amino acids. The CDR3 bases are TGCAGTGCTAGCCCCTCGATTGGGTTGTATAGCACAGATACGCAGTATTTT. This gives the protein CSASPSIGLYSTDTQYF.

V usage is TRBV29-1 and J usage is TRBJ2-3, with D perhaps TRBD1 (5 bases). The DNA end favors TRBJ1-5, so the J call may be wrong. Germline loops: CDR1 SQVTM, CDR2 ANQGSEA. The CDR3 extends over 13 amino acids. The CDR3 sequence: CSVRLAGEDTQHF. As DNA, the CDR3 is TGCAGCGTTCGACTAGCGGGGGAAGATACGCAGCATTTT.

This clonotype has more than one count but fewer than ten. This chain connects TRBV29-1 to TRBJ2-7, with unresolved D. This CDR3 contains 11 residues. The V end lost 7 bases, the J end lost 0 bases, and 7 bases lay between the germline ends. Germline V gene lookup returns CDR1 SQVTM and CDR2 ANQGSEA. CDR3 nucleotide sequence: TGCAGCGCGACGGACTCCTACGAGCAGTACTTC. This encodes CSATDSYEQYF.

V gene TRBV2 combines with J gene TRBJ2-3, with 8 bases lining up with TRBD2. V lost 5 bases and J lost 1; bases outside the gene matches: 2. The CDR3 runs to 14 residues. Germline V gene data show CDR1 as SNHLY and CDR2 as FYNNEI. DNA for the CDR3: TGTGCCAGCAGTAGCGGGAGTGGCACAGATACGCAGTATTTT. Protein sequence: CASSSGSGTDTQYF.

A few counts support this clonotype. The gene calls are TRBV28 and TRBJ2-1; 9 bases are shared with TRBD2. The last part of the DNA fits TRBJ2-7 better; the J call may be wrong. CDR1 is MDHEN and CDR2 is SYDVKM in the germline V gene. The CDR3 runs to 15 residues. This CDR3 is CASSLGTSRSAEQYF. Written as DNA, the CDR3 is TGTGCCAGCAGTTTAGGGACTAGCCGGTCCGCCGAGCAGTACTTC.

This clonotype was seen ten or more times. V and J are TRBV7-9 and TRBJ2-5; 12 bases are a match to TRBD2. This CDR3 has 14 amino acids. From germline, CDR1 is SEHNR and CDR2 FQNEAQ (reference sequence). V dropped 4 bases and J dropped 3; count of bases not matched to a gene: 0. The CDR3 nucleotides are TGTGCCAGCAGCTCTAGCGGGGGGGAAGAGACCCAGTACTTC. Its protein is CASSSSGGEETQYF.

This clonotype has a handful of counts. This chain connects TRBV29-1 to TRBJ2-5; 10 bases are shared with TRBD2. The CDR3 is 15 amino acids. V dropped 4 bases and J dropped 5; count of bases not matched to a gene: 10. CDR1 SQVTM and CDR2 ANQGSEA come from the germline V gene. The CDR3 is CSVGSGRAVAETQYF. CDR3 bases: TGCAGCGTTGGGAGCGGGAGGGCTGTGGCCGAGACCCAGTACTTC.

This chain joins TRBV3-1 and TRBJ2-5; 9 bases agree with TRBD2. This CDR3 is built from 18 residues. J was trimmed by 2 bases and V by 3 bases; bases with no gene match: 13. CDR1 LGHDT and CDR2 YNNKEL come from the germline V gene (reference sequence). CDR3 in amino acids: CASSHPGGASGTQETQYF. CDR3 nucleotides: TGTGCCAGCAGCCATCCCGGGGGGGCTAGCGGGACACAAGAGACCCAGTACTTC.

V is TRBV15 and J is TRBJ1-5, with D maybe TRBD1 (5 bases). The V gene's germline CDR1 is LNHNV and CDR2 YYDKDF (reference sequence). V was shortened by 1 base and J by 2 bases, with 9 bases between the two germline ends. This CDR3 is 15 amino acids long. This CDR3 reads CATSRGGTRNQPQHF. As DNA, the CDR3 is TGTGCCACCAGCAGAGGAGGGACCCGCAATCAGCCCCAGCATTTT.

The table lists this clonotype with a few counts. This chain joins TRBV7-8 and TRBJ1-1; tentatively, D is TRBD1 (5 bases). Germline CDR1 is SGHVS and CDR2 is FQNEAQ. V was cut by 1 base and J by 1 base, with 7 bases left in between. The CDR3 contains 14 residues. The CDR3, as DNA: TGTGCCAGCAGCTTAGACGGGACGAACACTGAAGCTTTCTTT. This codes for CASSLDGTNTEAFF.

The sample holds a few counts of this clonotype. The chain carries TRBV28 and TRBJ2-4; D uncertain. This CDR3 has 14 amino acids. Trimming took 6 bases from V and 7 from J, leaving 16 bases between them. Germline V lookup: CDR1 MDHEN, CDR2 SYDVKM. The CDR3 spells CASSPTMETNIQYF. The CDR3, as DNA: TGTGCCAGCAGCCCCACAATGGAGACGAACATTCAGTACTTC.